This is a list of T cell receptor beta chains from one sample in a study of blood T cell repertoires in COVID-19. Measured with immunoSEQ multiplex PCR; TCRdb has only the in-frame clones, and not every one. The sample lists some 32,000 clones, around nine tenths seen once, with 26% in the top ten. The specimen sequenced was peripheral blood. The receptors derive from a human donor in a cohort sampled during active COVID-19. The CDR3 runs from the conserved cysteine through the conserved F or W. The D gene is left open where the match is weak. The size of a clone is reported for some rows only, either as once, few or many, or as a class for expanded clones.

abundance,d_gene,v_gene,j_gene,CDR3nt,CDR3aa
-,TRBD1,TRBV5-1,TRBJ2-4,TGCGCCAGCAGCCCCCGACAGGGGATGGATTCCATTCAGTACTTC,CASSPRQGMDSIQYF
-,-,TRBV5-1,TRBJ1-3,TGCGCCAGCAGCTTGGTGAATCCGAGGGACACCATATATTTT,CASSLVNPRDTIYF
-,-,TRBV6-5,TRBJ1-1,TGTGCCAGCAGTCAGACAGGAATGAACACTGAAGCTTTCTTT,CASSQTGMNTEAFF
few,TRBD2,TRBV14,TRBJ2-5,TGTGCCAGCAGCCATCTAGCGGGGGGCCAAGAGACCCAGTACTTC,CASSHLAGGQETQYF
-,TRBD1,TRBV29-1,TRBJ2-3,TGCAGCGTTGAAGCTGTCAGGGGGCGCTCAGATACGCAGTATTTT,CSVEAVRGRSDTQYF
-,-,TRBV7-9,TRBJ2-6,TGTGCCAGCAGCTTAGAAGGGGCTGGGGCCAACGTCCTGACTTTC,CASSLEGAGANVLTF
-,-,TRBV6-4,TRBJ1-2,TGTGCCAGCAGTGACTCAAGGAGTTACGGCTACACCTTC,CASSDSRSYGYTF
-,-,TRBV11-2,TRBJ2-5,TGTGCCAGCAGCTTGGGTTCGGGTCAAGAGACCCAGTACTTC,CASSLGSGQETQYF
-,TRBD2,TRBV5-1,TRBJ2-3,TGCGCCAGCAGCTTGGGGCGGGGGGGCACAGATACGCAGTATTTT,CASSLGRGGTDTQYF
-,-,TRBV5-1,TRBJ2-7,TGCGCCAGCAGGTTAAGCGGTGGGAACTCCTACGAGCAGTACTTC,CASRLSGGNSYEQYF
-,-,TRBV19,TRBJ2-7,TGTGCCAGTAGTCCCGGGTATACCTACGAGCAGTACTTC,CASSPGYTYEQYF
-,-,TRBV12-3/TRBV12-4,TRBJ1-2,TGTGCCAGCAGTTACCGAGCTGAGGGTGGCTACACCTTC,CASSYRAEGGYTF
-,TRBD2,TRBV2,TRBJ2-1,TGTGCCAGCAACCTAGCGGGGAAGTCCTACAATGAGCAGTTCTTC,CASNLAGKSYNEQFF
few,TRBD1,TRBV10-3,TRBJ2-7,TGTGCCATCAATCCGACAGGGAAGGAGGAGGAGCAGTACTTC,CAINPTGKEEEQYF
-,-,TRBV10-3,TRBJ2-7,TGTGCCATCAGTGGAGTTGGGACACTCTACGAGCAGTACTTC,CAISGVGTLYEQYF
-,-,TRBV18,TRBJ2-7,TGTGCCAGCTCACCAGGGCCGGATGCCGACCTTTACGAGCAGTACTTC,CASSPGPDADLYEQYF
-,TRBD2,TRBV30,TRBJ2-6,TGTGCCTGGACCGGTACGGGGGGAGCCTCTGGGGCCAACGTCCTGACTTTC,CAWTGTGGASGANVLTF
-,TRBD1,TRBV6-5,TRBJ2-3,TGTGCCAGCACCCTCCAGGGGGCCCCCCGGGATACGCAGTATTTT,CASTLQGAPRDTQYF
few,TRBD2,TRBV4-1,TRBJ2-7,TGCGCCAGCAGCCAAGATCTGATTAGCGGGGGCCCCCCCTACGAGCAGTACTTC,CASSQDLISGGPPYEQYF
-,-,TRBV18,TRBJ1-2,TGTGCCAGCTCACCACGAGGGGGAGATTCGGCCCCATTGGGCTACACCTTC,CASSPRGGDSAPLGYTF
-,-,TRBV24-1,TRBJ1-1,TGTGCCACCACCTCCAACAGGCCCTTT,CATTSNRPF
-,TRBD2,TRBV27,TRBJ2-7,TGTGCCAGCAGTTCTGGACTAGCGGGGGCCCACGAGCAGTACTTC,CASSSGLAGAHEQYF
-,-,TRBV4-2,TRBJ2-4,TGTGCCAGCAGCCAATTAGCTCTAGCCAAAAACATTCAGTACTTC,CASSQLALAKNIQYF
-,-,TRBV6-5,TRBJ2-3,TGTGCCAGCGGCGCCAAGCGGGGCACAGATACGCAGTATTTT,CASGAKRGTDTQYF
-,-,TRBV9,TRBJ1-6,TGTGCCAGCAGCGTAGCCGACACACCTACCTATAATTCACCCCTCCACTTT,CASSVADTPTYNSPLHF
-,-,TRBV13,TRBJ1-1,TGTGCCAGCAGCCCGGGGAGCACTGAAGCTTTCTTT,CASSPGSTEAFF
once,-,TRBV5-1,TRBJ1-2,TGCGCCAGCAGCGGCACCAGGGGCAATGATGGCTACACCTTC,CASSGTRGNDGYTF
-,-,TRBV19,TRBJ1-5,TGTGCCAGCGGGGGTAGCAATCAGCCCCAGCATTTT,CASGGSNQPQHF
-,TRBD1,TRBV6-5,TRBJ2-5,TGTGCCAGCAGTCCCACCCAGGGGGTAGGAGAGACCCAGTACTTC,CASSPTQGVGETQYF
-,TRBD1,TRBV18,TRBJ2-7,TGTGCCAGCTCACCTACTTTATCAGGACAGGGTCGCCACGAGCAGTACTTC,CASSPTLSGQGRHEQYF
-,TRBD1,TRBV5-5,TRBJ2-7,TGTGCCAGCAGCTTGTCGGGGACAGGGTCGCCCTACGAGCAGTACTTC,CASSLSGTGSPYEQYF
few,TRBD1,TRBV5-1,TRBJ1-1,TGCGCCAGCAGCAGTGGACAGGGCCTGAACACTGAAGCTTTCTTT,CASSSGQGLNTEAFF
-,-,TRBV30,TRBJ1-5,TGTGCCTGGAGTGTACACCAGGCAGGGCAGCCCCAGCATTTT,CAWSVHQAGQPQHF
-,-,TRBV7-3,TRBJ1-2,TGTGCCAGCAGCCCGACCGGGTCCAACTCCTATGGCTACACCTTC,CASSPTGSNSYGYTF
-,-,TRBV18,TRBJ1-4,TGTGCCAGCTCACCACCGACTGTCGGGGAAAAACTGTTTTTT,CASSPPTVGEKLFF
once,-,TRBV19,TRBJ2-3,TGTGCCAGTGGGGGGCAGGGGGCAGATACGCAGTATTTT,CASGGQGADTQYF
-,-,TRBV10-3,TRBJ1-1,TGTGCCATCAATACCTGGGGGACTCACACTGAAGCTTTCTTT,CAINTWGTHTEAFF
-,-,TRBV10-3,TRBJ2-7,TGTGCCATCAAAATGACCGGGTACGAGCAGTACTTC,CAIKMTGYEQYF
-,-,TRBV5-6,TRBJ2-7,TGTGCCAGCAGCTTGGACTATTACGAGCAGTACTTC,CASSLDYYEQYF
-,-,TRBV15,TRBJ1-5,TGTGCCACCAGCAGAGATAGAGTGGGGGCCTACCACAAGGGGCCCCAGCATTTT,CATSRDRVGAYHKGPQHF
-,TRBD1,TRBV5-1,TRBJ1-4,TGCGCCAGCAGGAAAAGACAGGGTAGTAATGAAAAACTGTTTTTT,CASRKRQGSNEKLFF
-,TRBD1,TRBV2,TRBJ1-2,TGTGCCAGCATGGGGACAGGGGGATACTATGGCTACACCTTC,CASMGTGGYYGYTF
-,TRBD1,TRBV19,TRBJ1-2,TGTGCCAGCGTTCTTCGGACAGGGTATGAGTATGGCTACACCTTC,CASVLRTGYEYGYTF
-,TRBD1,TRBV9,TRBJ2-7,TGTGCCAGCAACCAAGGAGACAGGGGGCGGACCTACGAGCAGTACTTC,CASNQGDRGRTYEQYF